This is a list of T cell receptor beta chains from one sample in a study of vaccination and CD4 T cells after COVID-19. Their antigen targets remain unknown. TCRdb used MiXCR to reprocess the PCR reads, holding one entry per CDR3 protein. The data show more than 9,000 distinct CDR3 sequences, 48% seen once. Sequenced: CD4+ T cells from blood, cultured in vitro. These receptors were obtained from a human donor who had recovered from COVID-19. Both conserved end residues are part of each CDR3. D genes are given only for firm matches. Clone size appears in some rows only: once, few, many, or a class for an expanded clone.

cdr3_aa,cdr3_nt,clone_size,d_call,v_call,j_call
CASSYSTGVRSYNEQFF,TGTGCCAGCAGTTACTCCACAGGGGTTCGGAGCTACAATGAGCAGTTCTTC,few,TRBD1,TRBV6-5,TRBJ2-1
CASSAPGRREAFF,TGTGCCAGCAGCGCTCCCGGGCGACGTGAAGCTTTCTTT,few,NA,TRBV6-1,TRBJ1-1
CSARDHKAMFGGDTQYF,TGCAGTGCTAGAGATCACAAAGCAATGTTCGGGGGAGATACGCAGTATTTT,NA,NA,TRBV20-1,TRBJ2-3
CASSLTGIFYGYTF,TGTGCCAGCAGCTTGACAGGGATCTTCTATGGCTACACCTTC,few,TRBD1,TRBV7-2,TRBJ1-2
CASSASTDTQYF,TGTGCCAGCAGCGCTAGCACAGATACGCAGTATTTT,NA,NA,TRBV11-3,TRBJ2-3
CASSYLTGDYEQYF,TGTGCCAGCAGCTACTTGACAGGGGACTACGAGCAGTACTTC,NA,TRBD1,TRBV7-8,TRBJ2-7
CASSFEDGTEAFF,TGTGCCAGCAGCTTTGAGGACGGCACTGAAGCTTTCTTT,few,NA,TRBV7-2,TRBJ1-1
CASRTGGGTGELFF,TGTGCCAGTAGAACGGGAGGAGGGACCGGGGAGCTGTTTTTT,few,TRBD2,TRBV19,TRBJ2-2
CSARDGGRLSSDGYGYTF,TGCAGTGCTAGAGACGGGGGCCGTTTGAGTTCAGATGGGTATGGCTACACCTTC,few,NA,TRBV20-1,TRBJ1-2
CASSVSGGAFNEQFF,TGTGCCAGCAGCGTTAGCGGGGGGGCCTTCAATGAGCAGTTCTTC,once,TRBD2,TRBV7-6,TRBJ2-1
CASSSAWGAGQRDYGYTF,TGTGCCAGCAGCAGCGCCTGGGGGGCGGGCCAGCGGGACTATGGCTACACCTTC,NA,NA,TRBV5-4,TRBJ1-2
CAPIGVDYGYTF,TGTGCCCCCATCGGGGTGGACTATGGCTACACCTTC,NA,NA,TRBV24-1,TRBJ1-2
CSALAGAGQETQYF,TGCAGTGCTTTAGCGGGGGCGGGCCAAGAGACCCAGTACTTC,NA,TRBD2,TRBV20-1,TRBJ2-5
CASSRTTRNTEAFF,TGTGCCAGCAGCCGGACGACTAGGAACACTGAAGCTTTCTTT,NA,NA,TRBV5-5,TRBJ1-1
CASSYGGGQPQHF,TGTGCCAGCAGTTACGGGGGCGGTCAGCCCCAGCATTTT,NA,NA,TRBV6-2/TRBV6-3,TRBJ1-5
CASSLAGQGYEQYF,TGTGCCAGCAGCTTAGCCGGACAGGGGTACGAGCAGTACTTC,few,TRBD1,TRBV7-8,TRBJ2-7
CASSLRGRGYEQYF,TGTGCCAGCAGTTTAAGAGGCAGAGGGTACGAGCAGTACTTC,NA,NA,TRBV27,TRBJ2-7
CASSPRYRDRGYTF,TGTGCCAGCAGCCCGCGTTACAGGGACAGGGGCTACACCTTC,few,TRBD1,TRBV7-2,TRBJ1-2
CASSPLVTSGRTDTQYF,TGTGCCAGCAGTCCGCTGGTGACTAGCGGGAGGACAGATACGCAGTATTTT,NA,TRBD2,TRBV27,TRBJ2-3
CASRSRAGGSTGELFF,TGTGCCAGCAGGTCCCGGGCAGGGGGATCCACCGGGGAGCTGTTTTTT,few,TRBD1,TRBV6-1,TRBJ2-2
CASSLEAGLRETQYF,TGCGCCAGCAGCTTGGAGGCAGGGCTCAGGGAGACCCAGTACTTC,NA,NA,TRBV5-1,TRBJ2-5
CSALRGSEFF,TGCAGTGCCCTCAGGGGGAGTGAGTTCTTC,NA,TRBD1,TRBV20-1,TRBJ2-1
CASSPGTEDEQYF,TGTGCCAGCTCTCCCGGGACAGAGGACGAGCAGTACTTC,few,TRBD1,TRBV18,TRBJ2-7
CSAIEARTDTQYF,TGCAGTGCTATTGAGGCTCGCACAGATACGCAGTATTTT,NA,NA,TRBV20-1,TRBJ2-3
CASSWTATNEKLFF,TGTGCCAGCAGCTGGACAGCAACTAATGAAAAACTGTTTTTT,NA,NA,TRBV7-2,TRBJ1-4
CAISPGAGNEAFF,TGTGCCATCTCCCCCGGGGCAGGGAATGAAGCTTTCTTT,few,NA,TRBV10-3,TRBJ1-1